One and the same sample provided the 4 T cell receptor beta chains below, sequenced in a study of cytomegalovirus exposure and HLA in healthy donors. The PCR was carried out with 60 Vbeta primers and 13 Jbeta primers. Libraries were prepared by immunoSEQ multiplex PCR; TCRdb keeps only in-frame clonotypes and omits some of them. This sample contains about 46,000 clones. Sequenced sample: PBMCs. These receptors were obtained from a woman aged 40 to 50 in good health and CMV-seronegative.

The J gene is TRBJ2-1, the V gene TRBV4-1, with 12 nucleotides matching TRBD2. Germline assignment: CDR1 MGHRA and CDR2 YSYEKL. The ends lost 3 bases at V and 1 base at J; junction bases unmatched: 10. The CDR3 has 19 residues. The DNA of the CDR3 is TGCGCCAGCAGCCAGTTCGCTAGCGGGAGGGTTCCATCCTACAATGAGCAGTTCTTC. It is translated as CASSQFASGRVPSYNEQFF.

The rearrangement links TRBV7-9 to TRBJ1-4, with D perhaps TRBD1 (5 bases). Germline V gene lookup returns CDR1 SEHNR and CDR2 FQNEAQ (reference sequence). V was shortened by 4 bases and J by 4 bases, with 10 bases between the two germline ends. The CDR3 spans 14 residues. The CDR3 reads CASSSGLGNEKLFF. The CDR3 nucleotides read TGTGCCAGCAGCTCGGGACTGGGTAATGAAAAACTGTTTTTT.

The chain has TRBV29-1 and TRBJ2-1; 7 positions agree with TRBD1. This CDR3 region has 16 residues. With V trimmed by 5 bases and J by 0 bases, 10 bases remained unmatched. CDR1 SQVTM and CDR2 ANQGSEA come from the germline V gene. CDR3 residues: CSVRGRNLSSYNEQFF. CDR3 nucleotides: TGCAGCGTTAGGGGGCGGAATTTGAGCTCCTACAATGAGCAGTTCTTC.

The V gene is TRBV5-6, the J gene TRBJ2-3, with 7 positions matching TRBD2. The CDR3 covers 17 residues. V gave up 1 base and J gave up 0 bases; unmatched junction bases: 8. Germline CDR1 and CDR2: SGHDT and YYEEEE. This CDR3 reads CASSLIWRGTSTDTQYF. DNA of the CDR3: TGTGCCAGCAGCTTGATCTGGCGGGGGACTAGCACAGATACGCAGTATTTT.